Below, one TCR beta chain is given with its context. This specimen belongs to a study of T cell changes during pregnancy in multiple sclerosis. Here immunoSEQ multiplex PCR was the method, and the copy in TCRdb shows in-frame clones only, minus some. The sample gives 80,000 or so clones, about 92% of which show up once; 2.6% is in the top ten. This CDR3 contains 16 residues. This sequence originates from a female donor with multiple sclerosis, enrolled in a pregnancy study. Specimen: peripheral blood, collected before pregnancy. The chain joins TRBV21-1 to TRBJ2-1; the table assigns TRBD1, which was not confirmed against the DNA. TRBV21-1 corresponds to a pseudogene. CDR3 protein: CASSKPRTGTGVEQFF. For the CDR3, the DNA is TGTGCCAGCAGCAAACCACGGACAGGGACCGGGGTTGAGCAGTTCTTC.